The clone carrying this TCR beta chain was found a few times. Its antigen is still unknown. This CDR3 spans 16 amino acids. Germline CDR1 SGHDT, CDR2 YYEEEE. Unmatched junction bases numbered 7, after V lost 4 bases and J lost 5 bases. The data originate from a study of T cells after yellow fever vaccination. Notes on the study in general: At around 96% for CD4 and approximately 88% for CD8, most primary-vaccination clones showed up again after the booster. The secondary T-cell response peaked on day 5, not day 15, but was weaker.

A single record per CDR3 protein comes from TCRdb applying MiXCR to the 5' RACE reads. Here the sample spans about 260,000 distinct CDR3 sequences, over 10% being singletons. J is TRBJ2-2 and V is TRBV5-6; TRBD2 aligns across 11 bases. This sample comprised CD4+ T cells sorted from PBMCs, obtained 45 days after the yellow fever booster vaccination. The clonotype was recovered from a man aged 30-40 years who received the YFV17D yellow fever vaccine. Here the CDR3 DNA reads TGTGCCAGCAGCCCGAGGACTAGCGGGTTTACCGGGGAGCTGTTTTTT. This encodes CASSPRTSGFTGELFF.